These 16 T cell receptor beta chains originate from one sample sequenced in a study of blood T cell repertoires in COVID-19. Assay used: immunoSEQ multiplex PCR; TCRdb lists only in-frame clones, some missing. The sample lists over 250,000 clones, approximately 84% seen once, with more than 1.1% in the top ten. The sample comprised peripheral blood. The source is a human donor with COVID-19, enrolled during active disease. The donor label of this sample is uncertain.

This rearrangement joins TRBV25-1 to TRBJ2-1, with 7 bases that match TRBD2. Germline V gives CDR1 MGHDK, CDR2 SYGVNS. The V segment lost 10 bases and the J segment 8 bases; nucleotides outside the gene matches: 11. The CDR3 contains 13 residues. CDR3 residues: CATLGVAGYEQFF. The CDR3 nucleotides read TGTGCCACCTTAGGAGTAGCGGGTTATGAGCAGTTCTTC.

This clone was picked up a small number of times. This chain joins TRBV5-4 and TRBJ2-6; 8 nucleotides agree with TRBD1. This CDR3 has 17 amino acids. V shed 5 bases, J shed 2 bases, and the junction held 9 bases outside the gene matches. Germline V lookup: CDR1 SGHNT, CDR2 YYREEE (reference sequence). In DNA form, the CDR3 reads TGTGCCAGCAGACCTGGGACAGGAAGACCTGGGGCCAACGTCCTGACTTTC. Encoded protein: CASRPGTGRPGANVLTF.

The chain is built from TRBV28 and TRBJ2-3, with 9 bases matching TRBD2. Germline assignment: CDR1 MDHEN and CDR2 SYDVKM. This CDR3 has 15 residues. The trim removed 4 bases at V and 4 bases at J, leaving 6 bases unmatched. CDR3 sequence: CASSSAGGPADTQYF. Here the CDR3 DNA reads TGTGCCAGCAGTTCTGCGGGAGGGCCTGCAGATACGCAGTATTTT.

The chain links TRBV7-6 to TRBJ1-5; D gene unclear. CDR1 and CDR2 from the germline V gene are SGHVS and FNYEAQ. This CDR3 comprises 15 residues. V lost 2 bases to trimming and J lost 3 bases, with 11 bases between them. The CDR3 protein is CASSLRAGDNQPQHF. The CDR3 region has the DNA TGTGCCAGCAGCTTAAGAGCGGGAGACAATCAGCCCCAGCATTTT. Together with reference TRBV7-6 and TRBJ1-5, the CDR3 gives the full variable domain: GAGVSQSPRYKVTKRGQDVALRCDPISGHVSLYWYRQALGQGPEFLTYFNYEAQQDKSGLPNDRFSAERPEGSISTLTIQRTEQRDSAMYRCASSLRAGDNQPQHFGDGTRLSIL.

This clone has only one observation. CDR3 loop: CASSPGRGAGYGYTF. The CDR3 DNA is TGTGCCAGCAGCCCAGGACGGGGGGCGGGCTATGGCTACACCTTC. This chain connects TRBV6-4 to TRBJ1-2, with D possibly TRBD1 on 6 matching bases. CDR1 is MRHNA and CDR2 is SNTAGT in the germline V gene. This CDR3 has 15 amino acids. The V gene lost 6 bases and the J gene lost 4 bases, with 18 bases spanning the gap.

This chain joins TRBV19 and TRBJ1-5; D is possibly TRBD1 (5 bases). The CDR3 has 13 amino acids. V gave up 6 bases and J gave up 3 bases, with 9 bases separating them. Germline CDR1 reads LNHDA; CDR2 reads SQIVND (reference sequence). CDR3 sequence: CASSRQFNQPQHF. CDR3 DNA sequence: TGTGCCAGTAGCCGACAGTTCAATCAGCCCCAGCATTTT.

This chain connects TRBV12-3 or TRBV12-4 to TRBJ1-2, with TRBD1 matching 7 bases. Trimming cost V 3 bases and J 8 bases; bases outside gene matches: 6. The CDR3 runs 13 residues. The CDR3 spells CASSFQGERGYTF. The CDR3 DNA is TGTGCCAGCAGTTTTCAGGGGGAGAGGGGCTACACCTTC.

The chain links TRBV7-3 to TRBJ2-1, with 12 bases lining up with TRBD2. The CDR3 has 16 amino acids. V was clipped by 1 base and J by 8 bases; unmatched bases: 6. Germline lookup yields CDR1 SGHTA and CDR2 FQGTGA. CDR3 bases: TGTGCCAGCAGCTTAATGGCGGCTAGCGGGAGGGATGAGCAGTTCTTC. Its protein product is CASSLMAASGRDEQFF.

The V call is TRBV6-5, the J call TRBJ2-5; D not resolved. The CDR3 extends over 12 amino acids. V shed 4 bases and J shed 5 bases, with 8 bases lying between them. CDR1 is MNHEY and CDR2 is SVGAGI in the germline V gene. CDR3 in amino acids: CASSSHRETQYF. CDR3 nucleotides: TGTGCCAGCAGTTCGCACCGGGAGACCCAGTACTTC.

This clone has just a few counts. This chain connects TRBV4-3 to TRBJ1-1, with D possibly being TRBD1 (6 bases). Trimming removed 0 bases at V and 5 bases at J, with 10 bases between. This CDR3 region has 14 residues. CDR1 is LGHNA and CDR2 is YSLEER in the germline V gene. CDR3 in DNA: TGCGCCAGCAGCCAAGACCCCCAGGGGACTGAAGCTTTCTTT. This codes for CASSQDPQGTEAFF.

V gene TRBV3-1 (or the pseudogene TRBV3-2) combines with J gene TRBJ2-2; D perhaps matches TRBD2 (6 bases). This CDR3 has 14 residues. Germline CDR1 and CDR2: LGHDT and YNNKEL (reference sequence). Trimming shortened V by 1 base and J by 8 bases, and 11 bases separated the two germline ends. The CDR3 here is CASSQAGREGELFF. The CDR3 bases are TGTGCCAGCAGCCAAGCTGGCCGGGAGGGGGAGCTGTTTTTT.

A single count supports this clone. This rearrangement joins TRBV3-1 (or the pseudogene TRBV3-2) to TRBJ2-2, with TRBD2 identical over 7 bases. This CDR3 region has 17 residues. Per the germline V gene, CDR1 is LGHDT and CDR2 is YNNKEL (reference sequence). V was clipped by 2 bases and J by 2 bases; unmatched bases: 8. The CDR3 DNA is TGTGCCAGCAGCCAAACCCCGGGAGGCACCAACACCGGGGAGCTGTTTTTT. Encoded protein: CASSQTPGGTNTGELFF.

The gene calls are TRBV28 and TRBJ2-1; 8 nucleotides match TRBD2. V was pared by 4 bases and J by 1 base, with 3 bases of the junction left unmatched. The CDR3 runs to 15 residues. CDR1 is MDHEN, CDR2 SYDVKM, per germline. CDR3 coding DNA: TGTGCCAGCAGTTCGGCGGGAGGATCCTACAATGAGCAGTTCTTC. Translated, it gives CASSSAGGSYNEQFF.

DNA for the CDR3: TGTGCCAGTAGTATGCAGTTAGCGGGAGCCTCTCGAGAGCAGTACTTC. This translates into CASSMQLAGASREQYF. The V gene is TRBV19, the J gene TRBJ2-7; TRBD2 matches 9 bases. The CDR3 loop spans 16 amino acids. V lost 3 bases to trimming and J lost 7 bases; unmatched junction nucleotides: 13. In germline, CDR1 is LNHDA, CDR2 SQIVND (reference sequence).

The chain couples TRBV19 to TRBJ2-5, with 7 bases that match TRBD2. V shed 3 bases, J shed 2 bases, and the junction held 6 bases outside the gene matches. The CDR3 is made up of 15 amino acids. Germline V CDR1 and CDR2: LNHDA, SQIVND (reference sequence). The DNA of the CDR3 is TGTGCCAGTAGTATTACGGGGGGACCTCAAGAGACCCAGTACTTC. This sequence encodes CASSITGGPQETQYF.

Of note for this clone: At one of its ends the junction is not consistent with the germline gene, which may arise from a read error. This rearrangement joins TRBV7-9 to TRBJ2-3; 7 bases are a match to TRBD1. This CDR3 is built from 15 residues. In germline, CDR1 is SEHNR, CDR2 FQNEAQ (reference sequence). The CDR3, as DNA: TGTGCCAGCAGCTTAGCACAGGGGAGCACAGATACACAGTATTTT. Translation gives CASSLAQGSTDTQYF.